This T cell receptor (beta chain) was recorded in a study of blood T cell repertoires in COVID-19. TCRdb's table, derived via immunoSEQ multiplex PCR, lists solely in-frame clones and lacks some. The sample shows some 700,000 clones, 90% of them seen only once. Germline V CDR1 and CDR2: SGHAT, FQNNGV. The CDR3 is 17 amino acids. The V gene end was trimmed by 8 bases and the J gene end by 2 bases; junction bases not matched to a gene: 16. The sample taken for sequencing was peripheral blood. The receptor comes from a woman under 30 with acute or convalescent COVID-19. The V and J genes are TRBV11-2 and TRBJ1-1, with 8 nucleotides matching TRBD1. CDR3 sequence reads: CASVALTQAGGNTEAFF. The DNA for the CDR3 is TGTGCCAGCGTAGCGCTAACCCAGGCAGGGGGCAACACTGAAGCTTTCTTT.